This entry lists 32 T cell receptor beta chains sequenced from one sample in a study of shared clonotypes between healthy human individuals. The protocol was immunoSEQ multiplex PCR, while the TCRdb copy is restricted to in-frame clones and leaves out a portion. The sample carries approximately 2.5 million clones, roughly 92% recorded once. Sequencing was carried out using naive CD4+ T cells sorted from blood. Regarding subset: CD45RA+ positively selected. Receptors were obtained from a man aged 18 to 30 in good health.

This clone was picked up one time. The chain links TRBV10-3 to TRBJ2-1, with 9 bases identical to TRBD2. Losses at the gene ends were 4 bases for V and 6 bases for J; bases not matched to a gene: 7. The V gene's germline CDR1 is ENHRY and CDR2 SYGVKD. CDR3 length equals 15 residues. The DNA for the CDR3 is TGTGCCATCAGTGCGACGCCAGCGGGAGGCAATGAGCAGTTCTTC. Protein sequence: CAISATPAGGNEQFF.

The chain is built from TRBV6-5 and TRBJ2-7, with D maybe TRBD1 (7 bases). The germline gives CDR1 MNHEY, CDR2 SVGAGI. The CDR3 covers 13 residues. The V end lost 6 bases, the J end lost 9 bases, and 18 bases lay between the germline ends. The CDR3 spells CASSRLGGLVQYF. CDR3 in DNA: TGTGCCAGCAGCCGACTAGGGGGCCTAGTGCAGTACTTC.

The chain links TRBV5-5 to TRBJ1-5; weak D call: TRBD1 (6 bases). Germline V gives CDR1 SGHKS, CDR2 YYEKEE (reference sequence). CDR3 length: 15 residues. Trimming left V 2 bases short and J 4 bases short, with 13 bases between. As DNA, the CDR3 is TGTGCCAGCAGCTTTACAGGGTCCCAGAATCAGCCCCAGCATTTT. Its translation: CASSFTGSQNQPQHF.

This chain uses TRBV6-6 with TRBJ2-7; TRBD2 is a possible D gene (5 bases). The V end was cut by 0 bases, the J end by 4 bases, with 16 bases between. The CDR3 spans 16 residues. CDR1 and CDR2 (germline): MNHNY, SVGAGI (reference sequence). The CDR3 DNA follows: TGTGCCAGCAGTTACTCGGAGGAAACCCTCATTTACGAGCAGTACTTC. Protein: CASSYSEETLIYEQYF.

J is TRBJ2-7 and V is TRBV19; the D gene could be TRBD1 or TRBD2 (7 bases each). CDR1 and CDR2 from the germline V gene are LNHDA and SQIVND (reference sequence). CDR3 length: 17 residues. The V gene lost 11 bases and the J gene lost 1 base, with 27 bases spanning the gap. CDR3 sequence reads: CAPPSGQGGVKSYEQYF. CDR3 sequence (DNA): TGTGCCCCTCCATCTGGGCAGGGGGGGGTTAAGTCCTACGAGCAGTACTTC.

The chain couples TRBV4-1 to TRBJ2-7; the D is unclear. Germline CDR1 reads MGHRA; CDR2 reads YSYEKL. The CDR3 has 13 amino acids. The V end was cut by 1 base, the J end by 2 bases, with 6 bases between. CDR3 sequence reads: CASSQGYTYEQYF. CDR3 DNA sequence: TGCGCCAGCAGCCAAGGGTACACCTACGAGCAGTACTTC.

With regard to this clone: Other DNA sequences within the sample encode an identical CDR3. The chain employs TRBV19 and TRBJ1-5, with no clear D. The ends were cut back, 4 bases at V and 2 bases at J, with 6 bases in the middle. The CDR3 is 13 amino acids. Germline V lookup: CDR1 LNHDA, CDR2 SQIVND (reference sequence). CDR3: CASSTGRNQPQHF. The CDR3 nucleotides are TGTGCCAGTAGTACTGGCCGCAATCAGCCCCAGCATTTT.

This sequence joins TRBV5-4 and TRBJ2-3; 12 bases align to TRBD2. Germline CDR1 is SGHNT and CDR2 is YYREEE (reference sequence). The CDR3 length is 14 residues. The junction had 2 bases not matched to a gene; V was cut back by 5 bases and J by 4 bases. The CDR3 DNA reads TGTGCCAGCAGGACTAGCGGGAGCGCAGATACGCAGTATTTT. This encodes CASRTSGSADTQYF.

CDR3 sequence: CASSSGGGASTDTQYF. CDR3 DNA sequence: TGCGCCAGCAGCTCTGGAGGGGGGGCGAGCACAGATACGCAGTATTTT. This rearrangement joins TRBV5-1 to TRBJ2-3; D possibly corresponds to TRBD2 (7 bases). CDR1 is SGHRS, CDR2 YFSETQ, per germline. The CDR3 totals 16 residues. V was trimmed by 3 bases and J by 0 bases, leaving 14 bases between them. Full variable domain (rest looked up from reference TRBV5-1 and TRBJ2-3): KAGVTQTPRYLIKTRGQQVTLSCSPISGHRSVSWYQQTPGQGLQFLFEYFSETQRNKGNFPGRFSGRQFSNSRSEMNVSTLELGDSALYLCASSSGGGASTDTQYFGPGTRLTVL.

A few counts support this clone. CDR3: CAWSTGKGTEAFF. CDR3 bases: TGTGCCTGGAGTACAGGGAAGGGCACTGAAGCTTTCTTT. V is TRBV30 and J is TRBJ1-1, with a tentative D call TRBD1 (6 bases). Deletions cut 2 bases from V and 4 bases from J, with 11 bases between. The CDR3 is 13 residues long. Germline V lookup: CDR1 GTSNPN, CDR2 SVGIG (reference sequence).

The genes are TRBV7-9 and TRBJ1-4; 12 bases fit TRBD1. Germline V lookup: CDR1 SEHNR, CDR2 FQNEAQ (reference sequence). The trim removed 4 bases at V and 9 bases at J, leaving 9 bases unmatched. This CDR3 is 16 amino acids long. In nucleotides, the CDR3 is TGTGCCAGCAGCTACGGGACAGGGGGCTTAGAGAAAAAACTGTTTTTT. This gives the protein CASSYGTGGLEKKLFF. The complete variable domain, with remaining parts taken from reference TRBV7-9 and TRBJ1-4, reads DTGVSQNPRHKITKRGQNVTFRCDPISEHNRLYWYRQTLGQGPEFLTYFQNEAQLEKSRLLSDRFSAERPKGSFSTLEIQRTEQGDSAMYLCASSYGTGGLEKKLFFGSGTQLSVL.

The chain combines TRBV5-4 with TRBJ2-1; no firm D call. Germline loops: CDR1 SGHNT, CDR2 YYREEE (reference sequence). The V gene lost 0 bases and the J gene lost 8 bases, with 15 bases spanning the gap. The CDR3 sequence is 15 residues long. CDR3 region: CASSLGGSRPDEQFF. In DNA form, the CDR3 reads TGTGCCAGCAGCTTGGGAGGAAGTAGGCCGGATGAGCAGTTCTTC.

V usage is TRBV18 and J usage is TRBJ2-2; D unclear. The CDR3 sequence is 14 residues long. The germline V and J ends were trimmed by 3 bases and 3 bases, with 8 bases remaining between them. Germline V gene lookup returns CDR1 KGHSH and CDR2 LQKENI. The CDR3 loop reads CASSPQDDTGELFF. DNA of the CDR3: TGTGCCAGCTCACCTCAGGATGACACCGGGGAGCTGTTTTTT.

This chain uses TRBV7-8 with TRBJ1-5; 7 bases match TRBD1. J was trimmed by 3 bases and V by 5 bases; bases with no gene match: 13. Per germline, CDR1 SGHVS and CDR2 FQNEAQ. This CDR3 is built from 17 residues. DNA of the CDR3: TGTGCCAGCAGCCCCCGAACGGGACAGCAAAACAATCAGCCCCAGCATTTT. Amino acid sequence: CASSPRTGQQNNQPQHF.

The rearrangement joins TRBV6-5 to TRBJ1-1; no firm D call. Trimming removed 8 bases at V and 2 bases at J, with 6 bases between. The CDR3 has 11 residues. Germline loops: CDR1 MNHEY, CDR2 SVGAGI. This CDR3 reads CASDSNTEAFF. In DNA form, the CDR3 reads TGTGCCAGCGATTCCAACACTGAAGCTTTCTTT.

The chain couples TRBV19 to TRBJ2-1; a possible D gene is TRBD2 (5 bases). V was trimmed by 6 bases and J by 0 bases, leaving 12 bases between them. Germline CDR1 LNHDA, CDR2 SQIVND (reference sequence). The CDR3 spans 15 residues. The CDR3 nucleotides read TGTGCCAGTAGCCTAGAGCGGAGCTCCTACAATGAGCAGTTCTTC. Its translation is CASSLERSSYNEQFF. Drawing the rest from reference TRBV19 and TRBJ2-1, the complete variable domain is DGGITQSPKYLFRKEGQNVTLSCEQNLNHDAMYWYRQDPGQGLRLIYYSQIVNDFQKGDIAEGYSVSREKKESFPLTVTSAQKNPTAFYLCASSLERSSYNEQFFGPGTRLTVL.

The rearrangement uses TRBV5-4 and TRBJ2-2; 7 nucleotides match TRBD2. This CDR3 region has 16 residues. Germline CDR1 SGHNT, CDR2 YYREEE (reference sequence). With V trimmed by 4 bases and J by 0 bases, 6 bases remained unmatched. The CDR3 DNA reads TGTGCCAGCAGCGTACTAGCGTCCGCGAACACCGGGGAGCTGTTTTTT. Translation gives CASSVLASANTGELFF.

V usage is TRBV5-1 and J usage is TRBJ1-1; 10 positions match TRBD1. This CDR3 is 16 amino acids long. After removal of 0 bases from V and 4 bases from J, the junction contained 6 bases not matched to a gene. Looked up from germline, CDR1 is SGHRS and CDR2 is YFSETQ. The CDR3 DNA follows: TGCGCCAGCAGCTTGGGAGGGACAGGGGTAGGCACTGAAGCTTTCTTT. It yields the protein CASSLGGTGVGTEAFF.

The J gene is TRBJ2-5, the V gene TRBV5-1; 10 bases are shared with TRBD1. The trim removed 3 bases at V and 3 bases at J, leaving 2 bases unmatched. The CDR3 spans 14 residues. Germline CDR1 and CDR2: SGHRS and YFSETQ. CDR3 coding DNA: TGCGCCAGCAGCTCGACAGGGGGCGAAGAGACCCAGTACTTC. Protein: CASSSTGGEETQYF.

This chain joins TRBV19 and TRBJ1-2, with TRBD1 as a possible D gene (6 bases). V lost 6 bases, J lost 0 bases, and 8 bases lay in between. CDR1 is LNHDA and CDR2 is SQIVND in the germline V gene (reference sequence). The CDR3 runs 13 residues. The DNA for the CDR3 is TGTGCCAGTAGATACAGGGCTAACTATGGCTACACCTTC. Protein product: CASRYRANYGYTF. Together with reference TRBV19 and TRBJ1-2, the CDR3 gives the full variable domain: DGGITQSPKYLFRKEGQNVTLSCEQNLNHDAMYWYRQDPGQGLRLIYYSQIVNDFQKGDIAEGYSVSREKKESFPLTVTSAQKNPTAFYLCASRYRANYGYTFGSGTRLTVV.

The chain carries TRBV30 and TRBJ2-6; no definite D call. The CDR3 extends over 14 amino acids. Germline V gene sequence: CDR1 GTSNPN, CDR2 SVGIG (reference sequence). V was clipped by 8 bases and J by 0 bases, with 11 bases between them. For the CDR3, the DNA is TGTGCCGGATATCACCACTCTGGGGCCAACGTCCTGACTTTC. Translation: CAGYHHSGANVLTF.

This sequence joins TRBV9 and TRBJ2-2, with TRBD1 matching 8 bases. V shed 3 bases and J 3 bases; nucleotides not matched to a gene: 10. CDR3 size: 17 residues. CDR1 SGDLS and CDR2 YYNGEE come from the germline V gene. The chain's CDR3 is CASSGDRSRRYTGELFF. CDR3 DNA sequence: TGTGCCAGCAGCGGGGACAGGTCCAGAAGGTACACCGGGGAGCTGTTTTTT.

The chain has TRBV19 and TRBJ1-5, with 7 bases that match TRBD1. The V gene end was trimmed by 1 base and the J gene end by 4 bases; junction bases not matched to a gene: 7. CDR1 and CDR2 from the germline V gene are LNHDA and SQIVND (reference sequence). This CDR3 has 16 residues. CDR3 loop: CASSIAGQGGNQPQHF. Here the CDR3 DNA reads TGTGCCAGTAGTATAGCGGGTCAGGGGGGGAATCAGCCCCAGCATTTT.

The J gene is TRBJ2-7, the V gene TRBV6-5; D uncertain. V lost 0 bases and J lost 3, with 12 bases in between. Looked up from germline, CDR1 is MNHEY and CDR2 is SVGAGI. There are 15 residues in the CDR3. The CDR3 protein is CASSYSGSVIYEQYF. In DNA form, the CDR3 reads TGTGCCAGCAGTTACTCCGGGTCCGTTATCTACGAGCAGTACTTC.

On this clone: Other DNA sequences in this sample translate to the same CDR3. The chain carries TRBV18 and TRBJ1-3; D unresolved. The CDR3 has 14 amino acids. The V end was cut by 2 bases, the J end by 1 base, with 6 bases between. Per germline, CDR1 KGHSH and CDR2 LQKENI. The CDR3 DNA follows: TGTGCCAGCTCACCAGACACTTCTGGAAACACCATATATTTT. Translation: CASSPDTSGNTIYF.

The rearrangement uses TRBV6-6 and TRBJ1-5; tentatively, D is TRBD1 (5 bases). The CDR3 extends over 13 amino acids. Trimming removed 6 bases from V and 5 bases from J, with 11 bases in between. Germline V lookup: CDR1 MNHNY, CDR2 SVGAGI (reference sequence). For the CDR3, the DNA is TGTGCCAGCAGCCGAGGGGACGATCAGCCCCAGCATTTT. Encoded protein: CASSRGDDQPQHF.

The genes are TRBV5-6 and TRBJ1-2, with D unresolved. The germline gives CDR1 SGHDT, CDR2 YYEEEE. The CDR3 extends over 15 amino acids. Trimming cost V 5 bases and J 0 bases, with 14 bases left between them. The CDR3 region has the DNA TGTGCCAGCAGTGTGGATATAGGACCTAACTATGGCTACACCTTC. As protein: CASSVDIGPNYGYTF.

The V gene is TRBV28, the J gene TRBJ2-7; D is ambiguous. Trimming removed 6 bases at V and 4 bases at J, with 7 bases between. CDR1 MDHEN and CDR2 SYDVKM come from the germline V gene. This CDR3 comprises 11 residues. In DNA form, the CDR3 reads TGTGCCAGCAGCAACCAGTACGAGCAGTACTTC. Translating gives CASSNQYEQYF.

The chain recombines TRBV6-5 with TRBJ2-2; D gene ambiguous. Germline loops: CDR1 MNHEY, CDR2 SVGAGI. V gave up 0 bases and J gave up 1 base, with 6 bases separating them. CDR3 length: 15 amino acids. The DNA for the CDR3 is TGTGCCAGCAGTTACTCGTATCAGAACACCGGGGAGCTGTTTTTT. Its protein is CASSYSYQNTGELFF.

The chain links TRBV18 to TRBJ2-5; D tentatively reads TRBD1 or TRBD2 (6 bases each). The CDR3 is 15 amino acids. The germline CDR1 and CDR2 sequences are KGHSH and LQKENI. Trimming removed 6 bases from V and 5 bases from J, with 19 bases in between. In nucleotides, the CDR3 is TGTGCCAGCTCTCCGGGGGCGGACCCGGGGGAGACCCAGTACTTC. It specifies CASSPGADPGETQYF. The full variable domain, its missing parts supplied by reference TRBV18 and TRBJ2-5, is NAGVMQNPRHLVRRRGQEARLRCSPMKGHSHVYWYRQLPEEGLKFMVYLQKENIIDESGMPKERFSAEFPKEGPSILRIQQVVRGDSAAYFCASSPGADPGETQYFGPGTRLLVL.

For this clone: This CDR3 is also generated by other DNA sequences in the sample. The rearrangement joins TRBV7-2 to TRBJ2-1; 11 nucleotides align to TRBD2. V was clipped by 1 base and J by 8 bases; unmatched bases: 4. Germline V gives CDR1 SGHTA, CDR2 FQGNSA. CDR3 length: 15 amino acids. This CDR3 is CASSLVAGGPDEQFF. CDR3 in DNA: TGTGCCAGCAGCTTAGTAGCGGGAGGGCCAGATGAGCAGTTCTTC.

The J gene is TRBJ1-3, the V gene TRBV9; no clear D. This CDR3 comprises 14 residues. Trimming stripped 0 bases from V and 1 base from J, with 5 bases between. Looked up from germline, CDR1 is SGDLS and CDR2 is YYNGEE. CDR3 DNA sequence: TGTGCCAGCAGCGTAGATACATCTGGAAACACCATATATTTT. Its translation is CASSVDTSGNTIYF.